The 18 T cell receptor beta chains below all came from one sample that was sequenced in a study of blood T cell repertoires in COVID-19. The method was immunoSEQ multiplex PCR; TCRdb's version includes in-frame clones alone and lacks a portion of them. The sample holds around 56,000 clones; about 90% are singletons and the top ten take around 7.3%. Sequencing input: peripheral blood. Receptors originate from a woman in her sixties with active or convalescent COVID-19.

The rearrangement joins TRBV18 to TRBJ1-5, with TRBD1 as a possible D gene (5 bases). This CDR3 region has 16 residues. CDR1 and CDR2 (germline): KGHSH, LQKENI. The ends were cut back, 6 bases at V and 0 bases at J, with 15 bases in the middle. Here the CDR3 reads CASSQTGGNSNQPQHF. The CDR3 region has the DNA TGTGCCAGCTCCCAAACGGGGGGTAATAGCAATCAGCCCCAGCATTTT.

This clone was seen a single time. The rearrangement links TRBV5-1 to TRBJ2-7; the match to TRBD1 covers 9 bases. This CDR3 is built from 15 residues. The V and J ends lost 1 base and 5 bases, in that order; junction bases with no gene match: 7. Germline V gives CDR1 SGHRS, CDR2 YFSETQ. The CDR3 DNA reads as TGCGCCAGCAGCTTGACCGGGACAGGGAATCACGAGCAGTACTTC. The encoded protein is CASSLTGTGNHEQYF.

The rearrangement uses TRBV6-2 or TRBV6-3 and TRBJ2-6; D is possibly TRBD1 (5 bases). The CDR3 sequence is 15 residues long. V dropped 0 bases and J dropped 2 bases, with 5 bases sitting between them. In germline, CDR1 is MNHEY, CDR2 SVGEGT. The CDR3 loop reads CASSYSGAGANVLTF. In DNA, the CDR3 is TGTGCCAGCAGTTACTCAGGGGCTGGGGCCAACGTCCTGACTTTC.

CDR3 region: CATSTGGAGDTQYF. The CDR3, as DNA: TGCGCCACAAGCACGGGGGGGGCAGGTGATACGCAGTATTTT. The rearrangement joins TRBV4-1 to TRBJ2-3; 8 bases align to TRBD2. Germline lookup yields CDR1 MGHRA and CDR2 YSYEKL. V was pared by 10 bases and J by 6 bases, with 12 bases of the junction left unmatched. The CDR3 totals 14 residues.

J is TRBJ2-6 and V is TRBV4-2; weak D call: TRBD2 (5 bases). The germline V gene has CDR1 LGHNA and CDR2 YNFKEQ. Trimming removed 1 base at V and 0 bases at J, with 7 bases between. This CDR3 is 16 amino acids long. Here the CDR3 reads CASSQGGSSGANVLTF. CDR3 coding DNA: TGTGCCAGCAGCCAAGGAGGGAGCTCTGGGGCCAACGTCCTGACTTTC.

The genes are TRBV25-1 and TRBJ1-2; the D is unclear. This CDR3 contains 14 residues. Trimming stripped 1 base from V and 1 base from J, with 7 bases between. Germline V lookup: CDR1 MGHDK, CDR2 SYGVNS. The CDR3 protein is CASSESSFNYGYTF. CDR3 coding DNA: TGTGCCAGCAGTGAATCCTCTTTTAACTATGGCTACACCTTC.

V gene TRBV10-3 combines with J gene TRBJ2-3, with TRBD1 identical over 8 bases. Germline CDR1 and CDR2: ENHRY and SYGVKD. V lost 4 bases and J lost 4; bases outside the gene matches: 7. The CDR3 has 15 residues. CDR3 sequence reads: CAISGRGLEADTQYF. The CDR3 region has the DNA TGTGCCATCAGTGGCAGGGGGCTTGAAGCAGATACGCAGTATTTT.

The chain employs TRBV14 and TRBJ2-1, with 12 positions matching TRBD2. V gave up 6 bases and J gave up 6 bases; unmatched junction bases: 3. CDR3 length: 14 amino acids. CDR1 SGHDN and CDR2 FVKESK come from the germline V gene. CDR3: CASRGLAGGNEQFF. CDR3 DNA: TGTGCCAGCAGGGGACTAGCGGGCGGCAATGAGCAGTTCTTC.

The chain recombines TRBV12-5 with TRBJ2-2; TRBD2 matches 12 bases. This CDR3 contains 16 residues. V lost 0 bases, J lost 6 bases, and 2 bases stayed unmatched. The germline gives CDR1 LGHNT, CDR2 FRNRAP. The CDR3 DNA sequence: TGTGCTAGTGGTTTGGTAACTAGCGGGAGGCCCGGGGAGCTGTTTTTT. It codes for CASGLVTSGRPGELFF.

The J gene is TRBJ2-1, the V gene TRBV7-3; no clear D gene. Looked up from germline, CDR1 is SGHTA and CDR2 is FQGTGA. This CDR3 is built from 13 residues. The V and J ends lost 0 bases and 6 bases respectively, with 6 bases between them. This CDR3 reads CASSLTAANEQFF. DNA for the CDR3: TGTGCCAGCAGCTTAACCGCGGCCAATGAGCAGTTCTTC.

The chain combines TRBV28 with TRBJ1-2, with 7 bases lining up with TRBD1. V shed 8 bases and J 4 bases; nucleotides not matched to a gene: 7. CDR3 length: 13 residues. Germline CDR1 and CDR2: MDHEN and SYDVKM. In nucleotides, the CDR3 is TGTGCCAGCCGATGGACAGGATTCTATGGCTACACCTTC. Translation gives CASRWTGFYGYTF.

The chain is built from TRBV29-1 and TRBJ2-2; 7 positions match TRBD1. Germline V gene lookup returns CDR1 SQVTM and CDR2 ANQGSEA. Trimming took 7 bases from V and 6 from J; bases not matched to a gene: 8. This CDR3 region has 13 residues. CDR3 in amino acids: CSAPGQYPGELFF. Written as DNA, the CDR3 is TGCAGCGCCCCGGGACAGTATCCCGGGGAGCTGTTTTTT.

The V gene is TRBV6-5, the J gene TRBJ1-5, with TRBD1 matching over 7 bases. The V segment lost 9 bases and the J segment 0 bases; nucleotides outside the gene matches: 5. The V gene's germline CDR1 is MNHEY and CDR2 SVGAGI. The CDR3 extends over 14 amino acids. Here the CDR3 DNA reads TGTGCCAGTTCACAGGGGTATAGCAATCAGCCCCAGCATTTT. Protein product: CASSQGYSNQPQHF.

The chain is built from TRBV18 and TRBJ1-6; possibly TRBD1 for D (6 bases). The germline V gene encodes CDR1 KGHSH and CDR2 LQKENI. CDR3 length equals 14 residues. The ends were cut back, 2 bases at V and 8 bases at J, with 10 bases in the middle. In nucleotides, the CDR3 is TGTGCCAGCTCACCAGGACAGCGGTATTCACCCCTCCACTTT. Protein product: CASSPGQRYSPLHF.

This sequence joins TRBV3-1 (or the pseudogene TRBV3-2) and TRBJ1-2; 8 bases align to TRBD1. The V gene's germline CDR1 is LGHDT and CDR2 YNNKEL (reference sequence). V shed 1 base, J shed 8 bases, and the junction held 3 bases outside the gene matches. The CDR3 consists of 13 residues. CDR3 DNA: TGTGCCAGCAGCCAAGGGGGACAGGCCGGCTACACCTTC. Protein sequence: CASSQGGQAGYTF.

The chain joins TRBV11-2 to TRBJ1-1; no definite D call. The CDR3 totals 14 residues. Per germline, CDR1 SGHAT and CDR2 FQNNGV. V shed 0 bases and J shed 3 bases, with 8 bases lying between them. The CDR3 is CASSLDLQYTEAFF. The DNA for the CDR3 is TGTGCCAGCAGCTTAGATCTTCAGTACACTGAAGCTTTCTTT.

The V gene is TRBV2, the J gene TRBJ2-2; 13 bases are a match to TRBD2. Germline CDR1 is SNHLY and CDR2 is FYNNEI. V gave up 6 bases and J gave up 4 bases; unmatched junction bases: 8. This CDR3 has 17 amino acids. DNA of the CDR3: TGTGCCAGCAGGGCAACTAGCGGGGGGGCTAGCACCGGGGAGCTGTTTTTT. This sequence encodes CASRATSGGASTGELFF. The variable domain in full, completed from reference TRBV2 and TRBJ2-2, reads EPEVTQTPSHQVTQMGQEVILRCVPISNHLYFYWYRQILGQKVEFLVSFYNNEISEKSEIFDDQFSVERPDGSNFTLKIRSTKLEDSAMYFCASRATSGGASTGELFFGEGSRLTVL.

The chain recombines TRBV5-1 with TRBJ2-3; TRBD2 is a possible D gene (6 bases). The CDR3 runs 16 residues. V lost 1 base to trimming and J lost 6 bases, with 18 bases between them. CDR1 and CDR2 from the germline V gene are SGHRS and YFSETQ. In nucleotides, the CDR3 is TGCGCCAGCAGCTTGAATCCGGGTCTAGCGATTGATACGCAGTATTTT. Translated, it gives CASSLNPGLAIDTQYF. Full variable domain (outside the CDR3, taken from reference TRBV5-1 and TRBJ2-3): KAGVTQTPRYLIKTRGQQVTLSCSPISGHRSVSWYQQTPGQGLQFLFEYFSETQRNKGNFPGRFSGRQFSNSRSEMNVSTLELGDSALYLCASSLNPGLAIDTQYFGPGTRLTVL.